This TCR beta chain was captured in a study of blood T cell repertoires in COVID-19. Assay used: immunoSEQ multiplex PCR; TCRdb lists only in-frame clones, some missing. This sample has around 220,000 clones, with about 90% found just once. The study drew participants aged roughly 18 to 95 years from some 24 US areas. In germline, CDR1 is SGHTA, CDR2 FQGNSA. V lost 5 bases, J lost 5 bases, and 4 bases stayed unmatched. This CDR3 has 14 amino acids. Specimen: PBMCs or T cells enriched from blood (not recorded which). The chain carries TRBV7-2 and TRBJ1-4, with 8 bases aligning to TRBD1. This sequence originates from a woman aged 25 to 45 with acute COVID-19. In DNA, the CDR3 is TGTGCCAGCAGCAAGGACAGGGTCAATGAAAAACTGTTTTTT. It specifies CASSKDRVNEKLFF.